This T cell receptor beta chain is drawn from a study of beta chain features in type 1 diabetes. At the level of the study: Sorted cells numbering 95 million to 110 million were examined across all samples. Findings and caveats of the study: Naive, central memory and Treg TCRB repertoires seemed to resemble each other more closely in patients than they did in healthy donors. Patients with type 1 diabetes showed fewer VDJ junction insertions and more deletions.

CDR3 length: 12 residues. The germline CDR1 and CDR2 sequences are SGHAT and FQDESV (reference sequence). The V end was cut by 1 base, the J end by 6 bases, with 4 bases between. About this clone itself: What it binds is unknown.

Reverse transcription of all isolated RNA meant that expressed TCRB transcripts were sequenced. Sequenced by immunoSEQ multiplex PCR; TCRdb stores in-frame clones only, minus some. The profile shows around 430,000 clones, around 28% of them singletons. The receptor's source is a man aged 18 to 30 in good health. The sample consisted of naive CD4+ T cells from blood. This chain joins TRBV11-1 and TRBJ2-1, with no clear D. The CDR3 protein is CASSLDSNEQFF. CDR3 nucleotide sequence: TGTGCCAGCAGCTTAGACAGCAATGAGCAGTTCTTC.